The sequence of this TCR beta chain was determined in a study of OX40 agonist ivuxolimab in advanced cancers. Study details: Patients' therapy was ivuxolimab, an antibody that acts as an agonist of OX40 (CD134). Three patients got partial responses; one had hepatocellular carcinoma and two had cutaneous melanoma. Study-wide points: Some nonresponders also had low normalized T-cell clonal expansion.

Blood sampling took place at baseline, cycle 4 day 1, and cycle 7 day 1. Points on this clone: What it recognizes is unknown.

The V gene end was trimmed by 6 bases and the J gene end by 4 bases; junction bases not matched to a gene: 1. The germline V gene encodes CDR1 SNHLY and CDR2 FYNNEI. The CDR3 has 12 amino acids. Produced via immunoSEQ multiplex PCR; TCRdb's table is partial and in-frame only. The sample includes around 60,000 clones, roughly 77% of them seen just once. The TCR originated in an adult with an advanced solid tumor such as melanoma, head and neck, liver or kidney cancer. The chain recombines TRBV2 with TRBJ2-5; the match to TRBD2 covers 8 bases. Specimen: CD4+ or CD8+ T cells sorted from blood, collected in a trial of the OX40 agonist ivuxolimab. This CDR3 is CASRAGVETQYF. The CDR3 nucleotides read TGTGCCAGCAGAGCGGGAGTAGAGACCCAGTACTTC.